The clone carrying this T cell receptor beta chain was counted between two and nine times. An end of the junction differs from the germline gene, which may be a read error. Time point noted: newly diagnosed GD, antithyroid drugs for less than 3 months. PBMC-extracted RNA yielded the TCR library. In each case, Graves' disease was diagnosed per American Thyroid Association guidelines. EDTA tubes received approximately 10 milliliters of collected peripheral blood. The data belong to a study of regulatory T cells in long-lasting Graves disease. Researchers made TCR beta libraries by using iRepertoire HTBI primers and running Arm-PCR on CDR3 regions. TCRdb recomputed calls from the multiplex PCR reads with MiXCR, one row per CDR3 protein. The sample has about 470,000 distinct CDR3 sequences, under 15% seen once; the top ten hold 16%. Germline V gives CDR1 MDHEN, CDR2 SYDVKM. The CDR3 sequence is 15 residues long.

These data were likewise used in another study, on T cells in Graves' hyperthyroidism and ophthalmopathy.

The receptor was isolated from a woman between 25 and 40 years old with Graves disease. This sequence joins TRBV28 and TRBJ2-1; a possible D gene is TRBD1 (6 bases). The sequenced sample was peripheral blood mononuclear cells (PBMCs), obtained at new diagnosis, from a patient treated with antithyroid drugs. CDR3 amino acids: CASSLAPTGYNERFF. CDR3 sequence (DNA): TGTGCCAGCAGTTTGGCCCCGACAGGATACAATGAGCGGTTCTTC.